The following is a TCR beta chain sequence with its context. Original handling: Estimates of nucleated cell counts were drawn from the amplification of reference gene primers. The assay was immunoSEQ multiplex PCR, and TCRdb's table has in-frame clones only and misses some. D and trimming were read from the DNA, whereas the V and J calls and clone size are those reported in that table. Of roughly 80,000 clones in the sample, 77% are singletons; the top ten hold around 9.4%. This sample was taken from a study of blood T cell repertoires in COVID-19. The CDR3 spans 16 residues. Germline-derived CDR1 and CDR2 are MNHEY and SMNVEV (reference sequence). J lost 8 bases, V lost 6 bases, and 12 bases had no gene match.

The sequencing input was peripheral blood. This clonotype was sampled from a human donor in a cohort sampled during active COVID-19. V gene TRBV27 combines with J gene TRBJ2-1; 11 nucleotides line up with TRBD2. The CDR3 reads CASRPFFSGGAHEQFF. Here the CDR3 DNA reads TGTGCCAGCAGGCCTTTCTTTAGCGGGGGGGCGCATGAGCAGTTCTTC.